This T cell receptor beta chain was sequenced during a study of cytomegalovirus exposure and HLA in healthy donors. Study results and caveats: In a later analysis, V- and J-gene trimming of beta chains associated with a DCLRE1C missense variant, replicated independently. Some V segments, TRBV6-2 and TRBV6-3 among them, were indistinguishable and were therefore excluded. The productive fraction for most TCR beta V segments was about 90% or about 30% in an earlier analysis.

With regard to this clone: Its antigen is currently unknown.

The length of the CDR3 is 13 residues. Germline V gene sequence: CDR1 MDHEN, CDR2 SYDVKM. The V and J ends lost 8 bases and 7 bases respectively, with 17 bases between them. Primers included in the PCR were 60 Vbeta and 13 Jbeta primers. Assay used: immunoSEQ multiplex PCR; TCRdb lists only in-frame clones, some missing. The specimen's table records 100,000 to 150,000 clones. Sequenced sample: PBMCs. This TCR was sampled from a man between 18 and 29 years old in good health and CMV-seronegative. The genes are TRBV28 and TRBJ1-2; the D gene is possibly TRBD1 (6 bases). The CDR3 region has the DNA TGTGCCAGCGGGGGCAGACAGGTGGTTGGCTACACCTTC. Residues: CASGGRQVVGYTF.